What follows is one TCR beta chain and its context. This clonotype was seen ten or more times. The antigen it binds to is not known. No much larger clone is present one base from it, and per-base qualities are unavailable. The hyperthyroidism patients were between 18 and 65 years old and newly diagnosed, with a disease duration of less than 2 months. Any patient with an uncontrolled infection, another autoimmune disease, pregnancy or lactation was excluded. Diagnoses relied on clinical symptoms, serum thyroxine and TRAb, thyroid ultrasound and orbital computed tomography. For progressor patients, blood was drawn at the first diagnosis of hyperthyroidism, before any ophthalmopathy symptoms had appeared. Ficoll-Paque density gradient centrifugation was used to isolate PBMCs from around 10 ml of fresh peripheral blood. Progressor patients were initially diagnosed with Graves' hyperthyroidism and developed ophthalmopathy during follow-up. Total RNA was extracted with Trizol reagent, and quality was checked on an Agilent 2100 Bioanalyzer.

The CDR3 runs 15 residues from the cysteine to the phenylalanine. Only the CDR3 DNA stays, 45 bases, in frame from base 1. The germline V gene (reference sequence) provides CDR1 LNHDA and CDR2 SQIVND. V is pruned by 4 bases and J by 3 bases, leaving 6 bases of the junction without a gene match. The TCR beta CDR3 regions were amplified from RNA transcripts. The first round of RT-PCR for the TCR CDR3 was performed with the HTBI primer set and the Qiagen OneStep RT-PCR kit. Libraries were constructed in a second round of multiplex PCR, after which size selection and purification were performed. Libraries were sequenced paired-end with 100 bp reads on an Illumina HiSeq2000. As for how the authors treated the data: Raw data were processed with SOAPnuke, discarding reads with adapters, uncalled bases, mean Phred below 15, or no exact constant-primer or identifier match. High-quality paired reads were merged with COPE v1.2.5, and unique nucleotide sequences were defined as clonotypes. Clonotypes were aligned to IMGT TRBV, TRBD and TRBJ reference segments using MiTCR v1.1. The analysis was restricted to V-J combinations with a frequency above 0.0001, which together covered roughly 99% of the repertoires. A TCS score was defined as the ratio of F50 (clonal expansion) to E x V (chaos), with BLOSUM62-based TCRdist applied between CDR3 peptides within each V-J. Welch's t-statistics and random forest reduced several hundred V-J features to fewer than 15, which were used in a naive Bayes classifier (R e1071). The raw public reads went through TCRdb reprocessing: fastp at Q25, MiXCR clone calling, in-frame beta chains kept. CDR3 protein sequences are deduplicated, and each keeps its most common genes and DNA. The V and J calls and clone size are TCRdb's, not the authors'. The sample table contains over 250,000 distinct CDR3 sequences; only one count was recorded for less than 30% of them. The top ten constitute around 28% of the sample.

The sample originates from a study of T cells in Graves' hyperthyroidism and ophthalmopathy (dated 2019 in TCRdb). In terms of the full investigation: Peripheral blood samples were taken at initial diagnosis, before any treatment was given. To identify distinguishing TCR V-J signatures, a discovery cohort of some 100 patients was used, comprising 40 to 45 with Graves' ophthalmopathy and around 60 with stable Graves' hyperthyroidism. Prospective prediction of ophthalmopathy was tested in an independent validation cohort consisting of 18 to 20 hyperthyroidism patients and approximately 16 patients who later progressed to ophthalmopathy. The roughly 91 discovery patients were randomly divided into training and test sets at a 7:3 ratio. In addition, the study compared T-cell repertoires in thyroid tissue and in blood from roughly six Graves' hyperthyroidism patients. Following sampling, methimazole starting at 30 mg daily was given to hyperthyroidism patients, and high-dose intravenous methylprednisolone was given to ophthalmopathy patients. According to the paper, TCR Vbeta CDR3 sequencing was carried out on around 140 peripheral blood samples, which came from 40 to 45 ophthalmopathy, 80 or so hyperthyroidism and roughly 17 progressor patients.

Summary of the overall study and its limitations: A model built on a 13 V-J signature distinguished ophthalmopathy from stable hyperthyroidism, reaching around 88% sensitivity and around 81% specificity in cross-validation and 80%/75% in testing. Sample size was not statistically predetermined, and investigators were not blinded to group allocation. In validation, progression to ophthalmopathy was predicted by the model with nearly 71% sensitivity and approximately 78% specificity, a median of about 6 months before onset. Most expanded thyroid clonotypes (frequency above 0.001) were also found in blood, which suggests that blood repertoires may mirror thyroid immune responses.

Here the chain combines TRBV19 and TRBJ1-5, with 7 central nucleotides matching TRBD1. The sequence derives from a man aged 35 to 55 with Graves' hyperthyroidism that later progressed to Graves' ophthalmopathy. The sample consisted of blood. This receptor has the CDR3 CASSTMDRLNQPQHF. The sequence in DNA is TGTGCCAGTAGTACCATGGACAGGCTCAATCAGCCCCAGCATTTT.